Listed here are 30 T cell receptor beta chains from one sample, sequenced in a study of T-cell reconstitution after alpha-beta-depleted transplantation in children. Unique molecular identifiers were used in preparing the TCRbeta library. TCRdb re-derived calls from the PCR reads in MiXCR, one entry per CDR3 protein. The profile shows a few hundred thousand distinct CDR3 sequences, roughly a quarter of them singletons. The material was PBMCs, obtained before TCRalphabeta/CD19-depleted stem cell transplant. The receptors originated from a boy under three years old with Wiskott-Aldrich syndrome, due to receive a stem cell transplant.

The genes are TRBV7-2 and TRBJ2-1, with D possibly being TRBD1 or TRBD2 (5 bases each). V gave up 0 bases and J gave up 9 bases, with 12 bases separating them. The germline V gene encodes CDR1 SGHTA and CDR2 FQGNSA. The CDR3 is 14 residues long. CDR3 in DNA: TGTGCCAGCAGCTTAGCTGGGGGAACACCTGAGCAGTTCTTC. Translated, it gives CASSLAGGTPEQFF.

V usage is TRBV5-1 and J usage is TRBJ2-3, with a weak D call TRBD2 (6 bases). CDR3 length: 15 amino acids. V lost 2 bases and J lost 4, with 14 bases in between. Germline V gene lookup returns CDR1 SGHRS and CDR2 YFSETQ. In nucleotides, the CDR3 is TGCGCCAGCAGCTTCAGAGGGAGGTCGGCAGATACGCAGTATTTT. Amino acid sequence: CASSFRGRSADTQYF.

The chain joins TRBV28 to TRBJ1-2; 7 bases are shared with TRBD1. Germline V lookup: CDR1 MDHEN, CDR2 SYDVKM. J lost 7 bases, V lost 6 bases, and 8 bases had no gene match. The CDR3 is made up of 13 amino acids. The CDR3, as DNA: TGTGCCAGCAGCTTCAGGGGGGTTGGTGGCTACACCTTC. This translates into CASSFRGVGGYTF.

This clonotype was counted a few times. This sequence joins TRBV5-5 and TRBJ2-1, with TRBD2 matching over 8 bases. Germline trimming cut 3 bases from V and 0 bases from J; bases unmatched to any gene: 11. CDR1 is SGHKS and CDR2 is YYEKEE in the germline V gene (reference sequence). The CDR3 runs 18 residues. The CDR3 reads CASSWVLAGLTSYNEQFF. CDR3 in DNA: TGTGCCAGCAGCTGGGTCCTAGCGGGCCTTACCTCCTACAATGAGCAGTTCTTC.

Written as DNA, the CDR3 is TGTGCCACCAGTGACCCGGGACTAGCGGGAGAGACCCAGTACTTC. Protein product: CATSDPGLAGETQYF. The chain uses TRBV24-1 and TRBJ2-5; 12 bases are shared with TRBD2. The J segment lost 4 bases and the V segment lost 4 bases, leaving 3 bases of the junction unmatched. The CDR3 sequence is 15 residues long. Germline V lookup: CDR1 KGHDR, CDR2 SFDVKD.

In its sample, this clonotype was seen a few times. The V gene is TRBV5-1, the J gene TRBJ1-1; D might be TRBD1 (5 bases). The CDR3 loop spans 13 amino acids. V was cut by 3 bases and J by 6 bases, with 12 bases left in between. From germline, CDR1 is SGHRS and CDR2 YFSETQ. The DNA of the CDR3 is TGCGCCAGCAGCTGGCAGGGCGGGTCTGAAGCTTTCTTT. Encoded protein: CASSWQGGSEAFF. The full variable domain, completed using reference TRBV5-1 and TRBJ1-1, is KAGVTQTPRYLIKTRGQQVTLSCSPISGHRSVSWYQQTPGQGLQFLFEYFSETQRNKGNFPGRFSGRQFSNSRSEMNVSTLELGDSALYLCASSWQGGSEAFFGQGTRLTVV.

A few counts support this clonotype. This sequence joins TRBV29-1 and TRBJ1-2; D call uncertain. V was clipped by 1 base and J by 8 bases, with 8 bases between them. The CDR3 contains 11 residues. The germline V gene has CDR1 SQVTM and CDR2 ANQGSEA. The CDR3 coding sequence is TGCAGCGTTGAAGCAAATAGGGGCTACACCTTC. This gives the protein CSVEANRGYTF.

The chain recombines TRBV4-1 with TRBJ1-3; 8 bases line up with TRBD1. Losses at the gene ends were 4 bases for V and 8 bases for J; bases not matched to a gene: 7. The CDR3 is 14 residues long. Germline V gene lookup returns CDR1 MGHRA and CDR2 YSYEKL. CDR3 sequence (DNA): TGCGCCAGCAGCCCGACAGGGGCGGAGGACACCATATATTTT. This codes for CASSPTGAEDTIYF.

The chain recombines TRBV6-4 with TRBJ2-1; D not resolved. This CDR3 has 12 amino acids. Germline V gene lookup returns CDR1 MRHNA and CDR2 SNTAGT. Trimming left V 7 bases short and J 6 bases short, with 10 bases between. The CDR3 region has the DNA TGTGCCAGCAAGGGTTCCGGCAATGAGCAGTTCTTC. Its protein product is CASKGSGNEQFF.

This clonotype was observed at least ten times. J is TRBJ2-7 and V is TRBV10-3; 7 nucleotides match TRBD1. This CDR3 spans 11 amino acids. The V gene end was trimmed by 6 bases and the J gene end by 6 bases; junction bases not matched to a gene: 2. Per germline, CDR1 ENHRY and CDR2 SYGVKD. The CDR3 loop is CAIRDRTEQYF. CDR3 bases: TGTGCCATCAGGGACAGGACCGAGCAGTACTTC.

The chain couples TRBV28 to TRBJ2-6; no clear D gene. V shed 8 bases and J shed 4 bases, with 15 bases lying between them. Germline V gene data show CDR1 as MDHEN and CDR2 as SYDVKM. The length of the CDR3 is 15 residues. The DNA for the CDR3 is TGTGCCAGCGGAGTGCGTGGGCTCGGGGCCAACGTCCTGACTTTC. It translates to CASGVRGLGANVLTF. Filled out from reference TRBV28 and TRBJ2-6, the complete variable domain reads DVKVTQSSRYLVKRTGEKVFLECVQDMDHENMFWYRQDPGLGLRLIYFSYDVKMKEKGDIPEGYSVSREKKERFSLILESASTNQTSMYLCASGVRGLGANVLTFGAGSRLTVL.

J is TRBJ1-1 and V is TRBV29-1; possibly TRBD1 for D (6 bases). The germline V gene encodes CDR1 SQVTM and CDR2 ANQGSEA. The CDR3 consists of 15 residues. Trimming left V 5 bases short and J 0 bases short, with 16 bases between. The CDR3 region is CSVQPTGLMNTEAFF. The CDR3 region has the DNA TGCAGCGTTCAACCAACAGGGCTCATGAACACTGAAGCTTTCTTT.

The DNA of the CDR3 is TGTGCCAGCAGCCAAGGGACCGGACTAGCCCTGGGGACCTACGAGCAGTACTTC. The encoded protein is CASSQGTGLALGTYEQYF. The chain has TRBV4-2 and TRBJ2-7; 8 nucleotides align to TRBD2. The CDR3 sequence is 18 residues long. The J segment lost 2 bases and the V segment lost 1 base, leaving 13 bases of the junction unmatched. Germline CDR1 LGHNA, CDR2 YNFKEQ.

CDR3 bases: TGTGCCAGCAGCGGGACTAGCGGACCACGTTTCTACAATGAGCAGTTCTTC. It yields the protein CASSGTSGPRFYNEQFF. This chain uses TRBV6-1 with TRBJ2-1, with 11 bases aligning to TRBD2. The V segment lost 6 bases and the J segment 3 bases; nucleotides outside the gene matches: 10. The CDR3 is made up of 17 amino acids. The germline gives CDR1 MNHNS, CDR2 SASEGT.

This clonotype has a handful of counts. This chain joins TRBV18 and TRBJ2-7; 9 bases match TRBD2. Per germline, CDR1 KGHSH and CDR2 LQKENI. The CDR3 runs 15 residues. J gave up 5 bases and V 0 bases, and 5 bases lay outside the gene matches. This CDR3 reads CASSPPSGRDNEQYF. The CDR3 nucleotides read TGTGCCAGCTCACCACCTAGCGGGAGAGACAACGAGCAGTACTTC.

As to this clonotype: A read error may explain this, as a much larger clone is one base away. The CDR3 region is CSGSGSSYEQYF. The CDR3 coding sequence is TGCAGTGGTAGCGGGAGCTCCTACGAGCAGTACTTC. The rearrangement joins TRBV20-1 to TRBJ2-7; 9 bases map to TRBD2. The V segment lost 7 bases and the J segment 0 bases; nucleotides outside the gene matches: 1. The germline gives CDR1 DFQATT, CDR2 SNEGSKA (reference sequence). The CDR3 covers 12 residues.

The genes are TRBV7-6 and TRBJ2-7; D is ambiguous. The CDR3 runs 15 residues. V gave up 3 bases and J gave up 1 base, with 13 bases separating them. Germline assignment: CDR1 SGHVS and CDR2 FNYEAQ. For the CDR3, the DNA is TGTGCCAGCAGCTTGGTACCGAGCGAGTCCTACGAGCAGTACTTC. Translation: CASSLVPSESYEQYF.

The rearrangement links TRBV20-1 to TRBJ1-5, with 10 bases matching TRBD1. Trimming took 3 bases from V and 4 from J; bases not matched to a gene: 9. The CDR3 covers 16 residues. The germline V gene has CDR1 DFQATT and CDR2 SNEGSKA (reference sequence). The CDR3 is CSASPGTGDRNQPQHF. The CDR3 bases are TGCAGTGCTAGCCCCGGGACAGGGGATCGGAATCAGCCCCAGCATTTT.

This sequence joins TRBV5-1 and TRBJ1-1, with D perhaps TRBD1 (6 bases). The CDR3 sequence is 13 residues long. The V end was cut by 7 bases, the J end by 6 bases, with 16 bases between. Germline values: CDR1 SGHRS, CDR2 YFSETQ. The CDR3 DNA sequence: TGCGCCAGCGGTCGCACAGGGATATCTGAAGCTTTCTTT. It is translated as CASGRTGISEAFF.

The chain has TRBV5-1 and TRBJ2-1; 8 bases fit TRBD2. This CDR3 region has 16 residues. CDR1 is SGHRS, CDR2 YFSETQ, per germline. Trimming cost V 0 bases and J 1 base; bases outside gene matches: 3. As DNA, the CDR3 is TGCGCCAGCAGCTTGGCGGTAGCGGGATCCTACAATGAGCAGTTCTTC. Translating gives CASSLAVAGSYNEQFF.

A few counts support this clonotype. V and J are TRBV12-3 or TRBV12-4 and TRBJ2-7; 8 bases align to TRBD2. The CDR3 is 16 amino acids. Trimming took 5 bases from V and 2 from J; bases not matched to a gene: 11. DNA for the CDR3: TGTGCCAGCAGTCCTAGGACTAGCTTCGGGCCCTACGAGCAGTACTTC. Translation gives CASSPRTSFGPYEQYF.

This sequence joins TRBV27 and TRBJ2-1; the D gene could be TRBD1 or TRBD2 (5 bases each). Deletions cut 7 bases from V and 6 bases from J, with 19 bases between. Germline V gene lookup returns CDR1 MNHEY and CDR2 SMNVEV (reference sequence). There are 15 residues in the CDR3. CDR3 nucleotides: TGTGCCAGCAAGGTCGGAGCAAGAGGGACCAATGAGCAGTTCTTC. Translated: CASKVGARGTNEQFF.

This clonotype has a handful of counts. V is TRBV10-3 and J is TRBJ2-3, with TRBD1 identical over 10 bases. Per germline, CDR1 ENHRY and CDR2 SYGVKD. V shed 6 bases and J 3 bases; nucleotides not matched to a gene: 6. The CDR3 spans 15 residues. CDR3 DNA sequence: TGTGCCATCAGGGCAGACAGGGGGCTGACAGATACGCAGTATTTT. Amino acid sequence: CAIRADRGLTDTQYF.

This chain links TRBV20-1 with TRBJ2-7, with unresolved D. Germline CDR1 DFQATT, CDR2 SNEGSKA (reference sequence). The CDR3 extends over 14 amino acids. Trimming removed 5 bases at V and 0 bases at J, with 14 bases between. This CDR3 is CSAPGGGHSYEQYF. The CDR3 DNA sequence: TGCAGTGCTCCCGGTGGCGGCCACTCCTACGAGCAGTACTTC.

In its sample, this clonotype was seen a few times. The chain carries TRBV2 and TRBJ1-2; D not certain. Trimming shortened V by 2 bases and J by 8 bases, and 6 bases separated the two germline ends. The CDR3 consists of 11 residues. From germline, CDR1 is SNHLY and CDR2 FYNNEI. CDR3 DNA: TGTGCCAGCAGTGAACAAGGGGGCTACACCTTC. It codes for CASSEQGGYTF.

The chain uses TRBV10-3 and TRBJ2-1; 9 bases are shared with TRBD2. Germline CDR1 and CDR2: ENHRY and SYGVKD. The CDR3 loop spans 17 amino acids. With 3 bases clipped from V and 1 base from J, the junction kept 7 bases outside the gene matches. The CDR3 region is CAISDPSGRTSYNEQFF. The CDR3 bases are TGTGCCATCAGTGACCCAAGCGGGAGGACGTCCTACAATGAGCAGTTCTTC.

The rearrangement uses TRBV24-1 and TRBJ2-1; 13 bases map to TRBD2. Trimming removed 4 bases from V and 9 bases from J; junction bases left unmatched: 11. From germline, CDR1 is KGHDR and CDR2 SFDVKD. The CDR3 loop spans 17 amino acids. The CDR3 is CATSEAGLAGVESEQFF. CDR3 DNA: TGTGCCACCAGTGAAGCCGGACTAGCGGGAGTTGAGTCTGAGCAGTTCTTC.

In this sample, this clonotype turned up a few times. The V call is TRBV29-1, the J call TRBJ2-3, with 7 bases identical to TRBD2. Germline values: CDR1 SQVTM, CDR2 ANQGSEA. The CDR3 loop spans 15 amino acids. After removal of 8 bases from V and 0 bases from J, the junction contained 11 bases not matched to a gene. CDR3 residues: CSIRTSATSTDTQYF. The CDR3 DNA reads TGCAGCATTCGCACTAGCGCCACTAGCACAGATACGCAGTATTTT.

This clonotype was observed a few times. The J gene is TRBJ1-3, the V gene TRBV29-1; D gene unclear. V was shortened by 5 bases and J by 0 bases, with 8 bases between the two germline ends. The CDR3 spans 13 residues. Germline loops: CDR1 SQVTM, CDR2 ANQGSEA. CDR3 amino acids: CSVRRNSGNTIYF. CDR3 nucleotide sequence: TGCAGCGTTAGACGGAACTCTGGAAACACCATATATTTT.

The chain has TRBV5-1 and TRBJ2-7, with a tentative D call TRBD2 (5 bases). The CDR3 consists of 13 residues. V gave up 0 bases and J gave up 7 bases, with 11 bases separating them. Germline CDR1 reads SGHRS; CDR2 reads YFSETQ. Here the CDR3 DNA reads TGCGCCAGCAGCTTGGGAAATAGCGTAGAGCAGTACTTC. Translated, it gives CASSLGNSVEQYF.